These 9 T cell receptor beta chains came from one sample sequenced in a study of technical replicates of blood from a few donors. Only in-frame clones appear in the TCRdb table, and some are missing; sequencing was by immunoSEQ multiplex PCR. The sample lists around 80,000 clones; 89% were seen once. Sequencing was performed on T cells isolated from PBMCs. The source is a human donor in good health.

The V call is TRBV19, the J call TRBJ2-7; the D gene is possibly TRBD2 (6 bases). Germline CDR1 reads LNHDA; CDR2 reads SQIVND (reference sequence). V gave up 2 bases and J gave up 6 bases, with 11 bases separating them. The CDR3 has 13 amino acids. CDR3 in amino acids: CASSIRVRGEQYF. DNA for the CDR3: TGTGCCAGTAGTATACGGGTGCGGGGCGAGCAGTACTTC.

This clone has a single count. V gene TRBV10-3 combines with J gene TRBJ2-1; D is possibly TRBD2 (6 bases). The germline V and J ends were trimmed by 5 bases and 6 bases, with 20 bases remaining between them. The germline V gene has CDR1 ENHRY and CDR2 SYGVKD. The CDR3 is 16 residues long. This CDR3 reads CAISRGTGTEGNEQFF. DNA for the CDR3: TGTGCCATCAGTCGAGGGACTGGGACTGAGGGCAATGAGCAGTTCTTC.

V and J are TRBV19 and TRBJ2-7, with D possibly TRBD1 on 6 matching bases. Germline V gene sequence: CDR1 LNHDA, CDR2 SQIVND (reference sequence). V lost 5 bases and J 4 bases, leaving 21 bases between the germline ends. The CDR3 loop spans 16 amino acids. The CDR3 bases are TGTGCCAGTAGTTTCTTAGGGAGAGGGGGACCTTACGAGCAGTACTTC. This sequence encodes CASSFLGRGGPYEQYF.

The rearrangement uses TRBV11-2 and TRBJ2-7; D not certain. This CDR3 comprises 14 residues. Per germline, CDR1 SGHAT and CDR2 FQNNGV. V dropped 3 bases and J dropped 1 base, with 10 bases sitting between them. CDR3 bases: TGTGCCAGCAGCTTGCAGGTCGCTTCCTACGAGCAGTACTTC. Protein: CASSLQVASYEQYF.

V gene TRBV21-1 combines with J gene TRBJ2-7; the table calls TRBD2, which could not be checked here. TRBV21-1 is given as a pseudogene. The CDR3 consists of 16 residues. In DNA form, the CDR3 reads TGTGCCAGCAGCAAAGGGCGTAGCTGGAGGGGCTACGAGCAGTACTTC. Amino acid sequence: CASSKGRSWRGYEQYF.

V usage is TRBV9 and J usage is TRBJ2-2, with a weak D call TRBD2 (6 bases). Per the germline V gene, CDR1 is SGDLS and CDR2 is YYNGEE. Trimming took 4 bases from V and 8 from J, leaving 21 bases between them. The CDR3 length is 16 residues. In nucleotides, the CDR3 is TGTGCCAGCAGCATCTACTTACAGGACTATTTTGGGGAGCTGTTTTTT. Its translation is CASSIYLQDYFGELFF.

The rearrangement links TRBV11-3 to TRBJ2-7; D uncertain. The CDR3 length is 14 residues. Germline CDR1 and CDR2: SGHNT and YENEEA. Trimming stripped 5 bases from V and 3 bases from J, with 14 bases between. DNA of the CDR3: TGTGCCAGCAGCGGCGGAGCCCCCCTCTACGAGCAGTACTTC. It translates to CASSGGAPLYEQYF.

J is TRBJ1-2 and V is TRBV6-1, with D uncertain. The CDR3 sequence is 15 residues long. The V gene's germline CDR1 is MNHNS and CDR2 SASEGT. The V end lost 4 bases, the J end lost 5 bases, and 17 bases lay between the germline ends. DNA for the CDR3: TGTGCCAGCAGTGTTCCCCCCGATCGAGGATATGGCTACACCTTC. The encoded protein is CASSVPPDRGYGYTF.

This rearrangement joins TRBV7-8 to TRBJ1-1, with a possible D match to TRBD1 (6 bases). V dropped 4 bases and J dropped 1 base, with 13 bases sitting between them. This CDR3 has 15 residues. Germline V lookup: CDR1 SGHVS, CDR2 FQNEAQ. CDR3 in DNA: TGTGCCAGCAGCTCCTTACAGGGCACGAACACTGAAGCTTTCTTT. It yields the protein CASSSLQGTNTEAFF.